This note documents a single T cell receptor beta chain sequence. This entry is derived from a study of PD-1 blockade in classical Hodgkin lymphoma. V was cut by 1 base and J by 1 base, with 11 bases left in between. The germline V gene has CDR1 SGHVS and CDR2 FQNEAQ. This CDR3 contains 15 residues. Using immunoSEQ multiplex PCR, the repertoire was profiled, and TCRdb retains in-frame clones only, with some absent. The sample contains some 2,500 clones, 80% to 90% of which appear only once. Every patient relapsed after autologous stem cell transplantation, and brentuximab vedotin exposure varied. Thawed PBMCs yielded CD4+ T cells through magnetic negative selection.

The gene calls are TRBV7-8 and TRBJ2-7; TRBD1 is a possible D gene (6 bases). This clonotype was obtained from a human donor with classical Hodgkin lymphoma. The sequenced sample was CD4+ T cells from blood, obtained at baseline. In DNA, the CDR3 is TGTGCCAGCAGCTTAGTTCAGGGGTGGTCCTACGAGCAGTACTTC. Its translation is CASSLVQGWSYEQYF.